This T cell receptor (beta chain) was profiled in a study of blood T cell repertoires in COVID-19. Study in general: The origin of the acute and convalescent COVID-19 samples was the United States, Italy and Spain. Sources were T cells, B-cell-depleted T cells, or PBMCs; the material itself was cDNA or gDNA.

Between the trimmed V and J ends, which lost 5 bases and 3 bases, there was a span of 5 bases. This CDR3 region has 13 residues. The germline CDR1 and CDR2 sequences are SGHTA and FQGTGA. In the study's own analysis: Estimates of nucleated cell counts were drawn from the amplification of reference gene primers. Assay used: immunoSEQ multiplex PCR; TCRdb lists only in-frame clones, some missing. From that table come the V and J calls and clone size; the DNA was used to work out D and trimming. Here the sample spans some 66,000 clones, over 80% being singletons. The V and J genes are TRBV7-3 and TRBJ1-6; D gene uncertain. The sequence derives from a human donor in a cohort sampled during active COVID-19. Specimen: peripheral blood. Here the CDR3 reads CASSRDYNSPLHF. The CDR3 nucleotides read TGTGCCAGCAGCCGAGACTATAATTCACCCCTCCACTTT.